One and the same sample provided the 12 T cell receptor beta chains below, sequenced in a study of STAT3 mutations in large granular lymphocyte leukemia. General study points: In T-cell large granular lymphocyte leukemia, about half of patients showed multiple immunodominant subclonotypes.

Produced via immunoSEQ multiplex PCR; TCRdb's table is partial and in-frame only. The sample holds 3,500 to 5,000 clones, about 80% seen once. These receptors' antigens are unknown. Sequencing used peripheral blood mononuclear cells. The receptors stem from a boy aged 5-17 years with T-cell large granular lymphocyte leukemia. Some clones in this sample may be carry-over from other donors' samples.

The chain is built from TRBV30 and TRBJ1-3; D may be TRBD1 (6 bases). V was clipped by 5 bases and J by 3 bases, with 14 bases between them. The CDR3 consists of 14 residues. Germline V gene lookup returns CDR1 GTSNPN and CDR2 SVGIG (reference sequence). CDR3 sequence (DNA): TGTGCCTGGGAAAGGGGGAGGAGTGGAAACACCATATATTTT. Translation gives CAWERGRSGNTIYF.

V usage is TRBV5-4 and J usage is TRBJ1-5, with D possibly TRBD1 on 5 matching bases. Germline values: CDR1 SGHNT, CDR2 YYREEE (reference sequence). Trimming shortened V by 6 bases and J by 3 bases, and 16 bases separated the two germline ends. The CDR3 is 15 residues long. This chain's CDR3 is CASIAVGGVNQPQHF. The CDR3 DNA sequence: TGTGCCAGCATAGCGGTGGGGGGGGTCAATCAGCCCCAGCATTTT.

This chain connects TRBV13 to TRBJ1-6; 8 nucleotides line up with TRBD1. J lost 6 bases, V lost 1 base, and 14 bases had no gene match. The germline CDR1 and CDR2 sequences are PRHDT and FYEKMQ (reference sequence). There are 19 residues in the CDR3. The CDR3 sequence: CASSLVRTGKRFGNSPLHF. In DNA form, the CDR3 reads TGTGCCAGCAGCTTAGTTAGGACAGGGAAACGATTCGGTAATTCACCCCTCCACTTT.

The genes are TRBV7-9 and TRBJ2-7, with no clear D. V gave up 1 base and J gave up 6 bases, with 7 bases separating them. The CDR3 length is 12 residues. CDR1 and CDR2 (germline): SEHNR, FQNEAQ (reference sequence). Here the CDR3 DNA reads TGTGCCAGCAGCTTAGGAGTGGGCGAGCAGTACTTC. Its translation is CASSLGVGEQYF.

The chain couples TRBV6-6 to TRBJ1-1; 9 bases match TRBD1. CDR3 length: 15 residues. After removal of 2 bases from V and 3 bases from J, the junction contained 4 bases not matched to a gene. The germline gives CDR1 MNHNY, CDR2 SVGAGI (reference sequence). The CDR3 is CASSYVQGADTEAFF. The CDR3 nucleotides read TGTGCCAGCAGTTACGTACAGGGGGCCGACACTGAAGCTTTCTTT.

The rearrangement links TRBV7-9 to TRBJ1-6; D gene unclear. The germline V and J ends were trimmed by 5 bases and 0 bases, with 14 bases remaining between them. Germline assignment: CDR1 SEHNR and CDR2 FQNEAQ (reference sequence). The length of the CDR3 is 17 residues. Here the CDR3 DNA reads TGTGCCAGCAGCCCCGGCGTGGGGAGCTCCTATAATTCACCCCTCCACTTT. Its translation: CASSPGVGSSYNSPLHF.

The chain is built from TRBV5-4 and TRBJ1-2; a weak D match, TRBD1 (5 bases). Trimming removed 2 bases from V and 4 bases from J, with 12 bases in between. CDR3 length equals 14 residues. The V gene's germline CDR1 is SGHNT and CDR2 YYREEE (reference sequence). CDR3 DNA: TGTGCCAGCAGCTTTCCTGACAGTGGCTATGGCTACACCTTC. The encoded protein is CASSFPDSGYGYTF.

V gene TRBV4-2 combines with J gene TRBJ2-5, with 7 bases matching TRBD2. This CDR3 spans 16 amino acids. Germline assignment: CDR1 LGHNA and CDR2 YNFKEQ. J was trimmed by 2 bases and V by 3 bases; bases with no gene match: 9. CDR3 in DNA: TGTGCCAGCAGCCAGTGGGCCAGCGGGGATCAAGAGACCCAGTACTTC. This encodes CASSQWASGDQETQYF.

The genes are TRBV6-6 and TRBJ2-7; 7 bases are a match to TRBD1. Germline CDR1 is MNHNY and CDR2 is SVGAGI (reference sequence). The CDR3 has 15 residues. V shed 2 bases, J shed 5 bases, and the junction held 9 bases outside the gene matches. CDR3 in DNA: TGTGCCAGCAGTTACAGGCAGGGGGATTCCAACGAGCAGTACTTC. This sequence encodes CASSYRQGDSNEQYF.

This chain uses TRBV30 with TRBJ2-3; the D gene could be TRBD1 or TRBD2 (5 bases each). The V gene lost 2 bases and the J gene lost 6 bases, with 9 bases spanning the gap. The CDR3 has 12 residues. Germline CDR1 is GTSNPN and CDR2 is SVGIG (reference sequence). DNA of the CDR3: TGTGCCTGGAGTCCGGGGCGCGATACGCAGTATTTT. This sequence encodes CAWSPGRDTQYF.

This chain joins TRBV29-1 and TRBJ2-3; TRBD1 matches 7 bases. V was clipped by 3 bases and J by 3 bases; unmatched bases: 6. There are 14 residues in the CDR3. Germline CDR1 reads SQVTM; CDR2 reads ANQGSEA. Here the CDR3 DNA reads TGCAGCGTTGACCGACCACAGGGGACAGATACGCAGTATTTT. It codes for CSVDRPQGTDTQYF.

The rearrangement links TRBV30 to TRBJ2-1; 9 positions agree with TRBD1. V shed 1 base and J 6 bases; nucleotides not matched to a gene: 7. CDR3 size: 15 residues. Germline assignment: CDR1 GTSNPN and CDR2 SVGIG (reference sequence). The CDR3 sequence: CAWSEAGQGPNEQFF. For the CDR3, the DNA is TGTGCCTGGAGTGAAGCGGGACAGGGTCCCAATGAGCAGTTCTTC. Drawing the rest from reference TRBV30 and TRBJ2-1, the complete variable domain is SQTIHQWPATLVQPVGSPLSLECTVEGTSNPNLYWYRQAAGRGLQLLFYSVGIGQISSEVPQNLSASRPQDRQFILSSKKLLLSDSGFYLCAWSEAGQGPNEQFFGPGTRLTVL.